Listed below are T cell receptor beta chains from one sample, sequenced in a study of OX40 agonist ivuxolimab in advanced cancers. Some clones are missing from TCRdb's copy, which holds only in-frame ones; the method was immunoSEQ multiplex PCR. Among about 58,000 clones listed, less than 90% were seen once. This specimen was CD4+ or CD8+ T cells sorted from blood, taken in a trial of the OX40 agonist ivuxolimab. The receptors were gathered from an adult with an advanced solid tumor such as melanoma, head and neck, liver or kidney cancer. CDR3s include the opening cysteine and the closing phenylalanine or tryptophan. The D gene is left open where the match is weak. Clone size is not always given. Where it is, it says once, few, many or a class for expanded clones.

abundance: NA; v_gene: TRBV5-5; j_gene: TRBJ2-1; d_gene: TRBD2; CDR3aa: CASSLLAHNEQFF; CDR3nt: TGTGCCAGCAGCTTACTAGCGCACAATGAGCAGTTCTTC
abundance: once; v_gene: TRBV6-1; j_gene: TRBJ2-6; d_gene: NA; CDR3aa: CASRDTGANVLTF; CDR3nt: TGTGCCAGCAGGGACACCGGGGCCAACGTCCTGACTTTC
abundance: NA; v_gene: TRBV6-5; j_gene: TRBJ1-5; d_gene: TRBD1; CDR3aa: CASSYSRQGGNQPQHF; CDR3nt: TGTGCCAGCAGTTACTCGCGACAGGGAGGAAATCAGCCCCAGCATTTT
abundance: once; v_gene: TRBV27; j_gene: TRBJ2-1; d_gene: NA; CDR3aa: CASSARTNVIEQFF; CDR3nt: TGTGCCAGCAGTGCCCGGACTAATGTTATTGAGCAGTTCTTC
abundance: NA; v_gene: TRBV13; j_gene: TRBJ2-5; d_gene: TRBD1; CDR3aa: CASSSSHRTGTETQYF; CDR3nt: TGTGCCAGCAGCTCCTCTCACCGGACAGGGACAGAGACCCAGTACTTC
abundance: NA; v_gene: TRBV6-1; j_gene: TRBJ2-5; d_gene: NA; CDR3aa: CASSSHQETQYF; CDR3nt: TGTGCCAGCAGTTCTCACCAAGAGACCCAGTACTTC
abundance: NA; v_gene: TRBV7-9; j_gene: TRBJ2-7; d_gene: NA; CDR3aa: CASSLVEAGTYEQYF; CDR3nt: TGTGCCAGCAGCTTAGTTGAGGCCGGAACCTACGAGCAGTACTTC
abundance: NA; v_gene: TRBV5-6; j_gene: TRBJ2-1; d_gene: TRBD2; CDR3aa: CASSTGTSRYNEQFF; CDR3nt: TGTGCCAGCAGCACCGGGACTAGCCGATACAATGAGCAGTTCTTC
abundance: NA; v_gene: TRBV21-1; j_gene: TRBJ2-7; d_gene: NA; CDR3aa: CASSKYGDEQYF; CDR3nt: TGTGCCAGCAGCAAATATGGGGACGAGCAGTACTTC
abundance: NA; v_gene: TRBV11-2; j_gene: TRBJ1-1; d_gene: NA; CDR3aa: CASSLETEAFF; CDR3nt: TGTGCCAGCAGCTTAGAGACAGAAGCTTTCTTT
abundance: few; v_gene: TRBV30; j_gene: TRBJ1-3; d_gene: NA; CDR3aa: CAWSTGDSGNTIYF; CDR3nt: TGTGCCTGGAGTACCGGGGACTCTGGAAACACCATATATTTT
abundance: NA; v_gene: TRBV6-4; j_gene: TRBJ2-4; d_gene: TRBD2; CDR3aa: CASLLAGGTNIQYF; CDR3nt: TGTGCCAGCTTATTAGCGGGAGGGACAAACATTCAGTACTTC
abundance: NA; v_gene: TRBV19; j_gene: TRBJ2-1; d_gene: TRBD1; CDR3aa: CASSPGTGSSYNEQFF; CDR3nt: TGTGCCAGTAGTCCCGGGACAGGGAGCTCCTACAATGAGCAGTTCTTC
abundance: NA; v_gene: TRBV28; j_gene: TRBJ1-4; d_gene: TRBD1; CDR3aa: CASSDTVRDSPRTNEKLFF; CDR3nt: TGTGCCAGCAGCGATACTGTCCGGGACAGTCCCAGGACTAATGAAAAACTGTTTTTT
abundance: NA; v_gene: TRBV7-6; j_gene: TRBJ2-1; d_gene: NA; CDR3aa: CASSTPRTGLDEQFF; CDR3nt: TGTGCCAGCAGCACCCCCCGCACAGGGTTAGATGAGCAGTTCTTC
abundance: NA; v_gene: TRBV7-2; j_gene: TRBJ2-7; d_gene: NA; CDR3aa: CASSQSRGVSYEQYF; CDR3nt: TGTGCCAGCAGCCAATCTAGAGGGGTGTCTTACGAGCAGTACTTC
abundance: NA; v_gene: TRBV28; j_gene: TRBJ1-4; d_gene: TRBD1; CDR3aa: CASSDVQGASNEKLFF; CDR3nt: TGTGCCAGCAGTGACGTACAGGGGGCTTCTAATGAAAAACTGTTTTTT
abundance: NA; v_gene: TRBV9; j_gene: TRBJ2-2; d_gene: NA; CDR3aa: CASSVDNYGELFF; CDR3nt: TGTGCCAGCAGCGTAGATAATTACGGGGAGCTGTTTTTT
abundance: NA; v_gene: TRBV7-3; j_gene: TRBJ1-1; d_gene: NA; CDR3aa: CASGKQTNTEAFF; CDR3nt: TGTGCCAGCGGCAAGCAGACGAACACTGAAGCTTTCTTT
abundance: NA; v_gene: TRBV4-3; j_gene: TRBJ2-1; d_gene: TRBD2; CDR3aa: CASSQQTSGRNNEQFF; CDR3nt: TGCGCCAGCAGCCAACAGACTAGCGGGAGGAACAATGAGCAGTTCTTC
abundance: NA; v_gene: TRBV7-9; j_gene: TRBJ1-2; d_gene: NA; CDR3aa: CASSSEGRYGYTF; CDR3nt: TGTGCCAGCAGCTCGGAGGGGAGGTATGGCTACACCTTC
abundance: NA; v_gene: TRBV7-9; j_gene: TRBJ1-2; d_gene: TRBD1; CDR3aa: CASSSWTGGYGYTF; CDR3nt: TGTGCCAGCAGCTCATGGACAGGGGGCTATGGCTACACCTTC
abundance: NA; v_gene: TRBV18; j_gene: TRBJ1-1; d_gene: NA; CDR3aa: CASSANTEAFF; CDR3nt: TGTGCCAGCTCAGCGAACACTGAAGCTTTCTTT
abundance: NA; v_gene: TRBV29-1; j_gene: TRBJ1-1; d_gene: TRBD1; CDR3aa: CSVNRGPSEAFF; CDR3nt: TGCAGCGTTAACAGGGGCCCAAGTGAAGCTTTCTTT
abundance: NA; v_gene: TRBV21-1; j_gene: TRBJ1-5; d_gene: NA; CDR3aa: CAHPRLEGGVQPQHF; CDR3nt: TGTGCCCACCCCCGACTCGAGGGAGGGGTTCAGCCCCAGCATTTT
abundance: NA; v_gene: TRBV6-5; j_gene: TRBJ2-7; d_gene: TRBD2; CDR3aa: CASRRTSGSTYEQYF; CDR3nt: TGTGCCAGCAGAAGGACTAGCGGGAGTACCTACGAGCAGTACTTC
abundance: NA; v_gene: TRBV5-1; j_gene: TRBJ2-2; d_gene: NA; CDR3aa: CASLGGAANTGELFF; CDR3nt: TGCGCCAGCCTAGGGGGGGCAGCGAACACCGGGGAGCTGTTTTTT
abundance: NA; v_gene: TRBV11-2; j_gene: TRBJ2-1; d_gene: TRBD2; CDR3aa: CASRRLGGRSYNEQFF; CDR3nt: TGTGCCAGCAGGCGTCTGGGCGGGAGGTCCTACAATGAGCAGTTCTTC
abundance: NA; v_gene: TRBV28; j_gene: TRBJ2-7; d_gene: NA; CDR3aa: CASRRRKDSYEQYF; CDR3nt: TGTGCCAGCAGGCGGAGAAAGGACTCCTACGAGCAGTACTTC
abundance: NA; v_gene: TRBV9; j_gene: TRBJ2-1; d_gene: NA; CDR3aa: CASSANTLGAGGNRYNEQFF; CDR3nt: TGTGCCAGCAGCGCAAACACCCTAGGGGCGGGCGGGAACCGATACAATGAGCAGTTCTTC
abundance: few; v_gene: TRBV4-2; j_gene: TRBJ1-1; d_gene: NA; CDR3aa: CASSQVSRGVSAFF; CDR3nt: TGTGCCAGCAGCCAAGTTTCCCGGGGGGTGTCAGCTTTCTTT
abundance: NA; v_gene: TRBV10-1; j_gene: TRBJ1-1; d_gene: NA; CDR3aa: CASSESDGGRTEAFF; CDR3nt: TGCGCCAGCAGTGAGTCTGACGGGGGAAGGACTGAAGCTTTCTTT
abundance: NA; v_gene: TRBV5-4; j_gene: TRBJ2-7; d_gene: TRBD2; CDR3aa: CASSLTWTSGNYEQYF; CDR3nt: TGTGCCAGCAGCTTGACGTGGACTAGCGGAAACTACGAGCAGTACTTC
abundance: NA; v_gene: TRBV4-3; j_gene: TRBJ2-1; d_gene: NA; CDR3aa: CASSQEGGGAPYNEQFF; CDR3nt: TGCGCCAGCAGCCAAGAGGGAGGGGGAGCGCCCTACAATGAGCAGTTCTTC
abundance: NA; v_gene: TRBV28; j_gene: TRBJ1-1; d_gene: NA; CDR3aa: CASSLTGRARETEAFF; CDR3nt: TGTGCCAGCAGTCTGACCGGACGGGCAAGGGAGACTGAAGCTTTCTTT
abundance: NA; v_gene: TRBV14; j_gene: TRBJ2-7; d_gene: NA; CDR3aa: CASSQGTWWDTAATGHNEQYF; CDR3nt: TGTGCCAGCAGCCAAGGGACCTGGTGGGACACGGCCGCGACGGGGCACAACGAGCAGTACTTC
abundance: NA; v_gene: TRBV6-1; j_gene: TRBJ2-7; d_gene: NA; CDR3aa: CASREASEQYF; CDR3nt: TGTGCCAGCAGGGAAGCAAGCGAGCAGTACTTC
abundance: NA; v_gene: TRBV4-2; j_gene: TRBJ2-1; d_gene: TRBD2; CDR3aa: CASSQGERSGRKFF; CDR3nt: TGTGCCAGCAGCCAAGGAGAGCGTAGCGGGAGAAAGTTCTTC
abundance: NA; v_gene: TRBV28; j_gene: TRBJ2-7; d_gene: TRBD2; CDR3aa: CASSLVSGRYEQYF; CDR3nt: TGTGCCAGCAGCTTGGTTAGCGGGAGGTACGAGCAGTACTTC
abundance: NA; v_gene: TRBV19; j_gene: TRBJ2-2; d_gene: TRBD1; CDR3aa: CASSINQGAGTGELFF; CDR3nt: TGTGCCAGTAGTATCAATCAGGGGGCGGGCACCGGGGAGCTGTTTTTT
abundance: NA; v_gene: TRBV19; j_gene: TRBJ2-5; d_gene: NA; CDR3aa: CASSSRAQGTQYF; CDR3nt: TGTGCCAGTAGTTCCCGGGCCCAAGGGACCCAGTACTTC